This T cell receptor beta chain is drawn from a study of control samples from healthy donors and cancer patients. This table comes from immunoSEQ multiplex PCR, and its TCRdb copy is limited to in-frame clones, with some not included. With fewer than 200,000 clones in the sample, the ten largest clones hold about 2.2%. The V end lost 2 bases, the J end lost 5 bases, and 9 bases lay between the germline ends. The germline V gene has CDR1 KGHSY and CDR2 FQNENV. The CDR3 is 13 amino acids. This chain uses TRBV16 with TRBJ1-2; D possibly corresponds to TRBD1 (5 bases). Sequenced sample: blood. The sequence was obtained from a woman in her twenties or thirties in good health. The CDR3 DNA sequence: TGTGCCAGCAGCCAACGGGGGGTTTATGGCTACACCTTC. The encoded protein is CASSQRGVYGYTF.